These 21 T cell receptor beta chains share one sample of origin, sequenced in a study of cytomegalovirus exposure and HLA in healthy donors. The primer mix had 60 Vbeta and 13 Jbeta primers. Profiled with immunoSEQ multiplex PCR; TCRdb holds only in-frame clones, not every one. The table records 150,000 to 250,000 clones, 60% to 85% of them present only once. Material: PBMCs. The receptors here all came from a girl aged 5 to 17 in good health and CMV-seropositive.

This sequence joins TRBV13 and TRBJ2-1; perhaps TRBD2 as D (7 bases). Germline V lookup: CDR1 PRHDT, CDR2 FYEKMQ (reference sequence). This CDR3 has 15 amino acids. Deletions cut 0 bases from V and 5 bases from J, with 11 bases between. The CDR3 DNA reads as TGTGCCAGCAGCTTAGGGGGGGGGCGGGACAATGAGCAGTTCTTC. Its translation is CASSLGGGRDNEQFF. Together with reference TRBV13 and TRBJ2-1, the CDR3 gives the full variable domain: AAGVIQSPRHLIKEKRETATLKCYPIPRHDTVYWYQQGPGQDPQFLISFYEKMQSDKGSIPDRFSAQQFSDYHSELNMSSLELGDSALYFCASSLGGGRDNEQFFGPGTRLTVL.

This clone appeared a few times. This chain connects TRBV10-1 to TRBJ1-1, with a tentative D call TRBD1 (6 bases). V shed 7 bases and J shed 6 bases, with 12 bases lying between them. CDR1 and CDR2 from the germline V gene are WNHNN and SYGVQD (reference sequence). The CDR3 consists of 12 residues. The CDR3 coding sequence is TGCGCCAGCACACGCGACAGGCCTGAAGCTTTCTTT. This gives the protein CASTRDRPEAFF.

CDR3 loop: CASTSLRGKRIPYNEQFF. In nucleotides, the CDR3 is TGTGCCAGCACCTCCTTAAGGGGGAAACGCATCCCCTACAATGAGCAGTTCTTC. The chain couples TRBV7-6 to TRBJ2-1; TRBD1 might be the D (6 bases). Trimming took 7 bases from V and 2 from J, leaving 24 bases between them. This CDR3 has 18 residues. The germline gives CDR1 SGHVS, CDR2 FNYEAQ.

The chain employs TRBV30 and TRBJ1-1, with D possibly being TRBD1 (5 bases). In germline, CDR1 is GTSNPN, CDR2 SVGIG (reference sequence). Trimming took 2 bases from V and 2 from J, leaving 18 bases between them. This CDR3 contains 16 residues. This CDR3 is CAWSSRARLLNTEAFF. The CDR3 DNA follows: TGTGCCTGGAGTAGCAGGGCCCGCTTACTAAACACTGAAGCTTTCTTT.

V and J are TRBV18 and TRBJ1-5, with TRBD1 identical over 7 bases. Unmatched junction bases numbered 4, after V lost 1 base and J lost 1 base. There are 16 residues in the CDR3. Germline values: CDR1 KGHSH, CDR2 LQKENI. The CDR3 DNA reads TGTGCCAGCTCACCACGCGGGACAGAGAGCAATCAGCCCCAGCATTTT. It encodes CASSPRGTESNQPQHF.

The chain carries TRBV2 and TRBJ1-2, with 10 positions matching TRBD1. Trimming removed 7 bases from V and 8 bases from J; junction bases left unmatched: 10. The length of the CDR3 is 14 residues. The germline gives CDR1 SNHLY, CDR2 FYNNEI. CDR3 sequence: CASTDTGTGEGYTF. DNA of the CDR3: TGTGCCAGCACCGATACCGGGACAGGGGAGGGCTACACCTTC.

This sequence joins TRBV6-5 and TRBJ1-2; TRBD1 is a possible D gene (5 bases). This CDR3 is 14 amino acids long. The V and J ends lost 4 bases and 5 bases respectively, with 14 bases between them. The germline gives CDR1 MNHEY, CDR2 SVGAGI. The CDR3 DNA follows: TGTGCCAGCAGTTGGGGCGGGGGACCTTATGGCTACACCTTC. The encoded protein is CASSWGGGPYGYTF.

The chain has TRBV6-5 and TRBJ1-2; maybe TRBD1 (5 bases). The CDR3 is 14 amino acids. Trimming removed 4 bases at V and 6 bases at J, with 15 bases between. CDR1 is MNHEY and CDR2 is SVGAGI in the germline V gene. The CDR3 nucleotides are TGTGCCAGCAGTTCTTGGGGACCGGGAGATGGCTACACCTTC. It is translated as CASSSWGPGDGYTF.

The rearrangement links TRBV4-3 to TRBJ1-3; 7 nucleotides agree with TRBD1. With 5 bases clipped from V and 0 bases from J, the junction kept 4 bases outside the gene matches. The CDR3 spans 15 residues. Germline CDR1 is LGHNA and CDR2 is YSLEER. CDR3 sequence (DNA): TGCGCCAGCAGCTTGGACAGGTCCTCTGGAAACACCATATATTTT. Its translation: CASSLDRSSGNTIYF.

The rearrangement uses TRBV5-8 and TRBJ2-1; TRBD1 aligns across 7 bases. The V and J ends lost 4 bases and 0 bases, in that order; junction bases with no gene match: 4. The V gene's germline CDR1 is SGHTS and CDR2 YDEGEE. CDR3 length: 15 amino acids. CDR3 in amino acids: CASSRGQFSYNEQFF. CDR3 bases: TGTGCCAGCAGCCGGGGACAGTTCTCCTACAATGAGCAGTTCTTC.

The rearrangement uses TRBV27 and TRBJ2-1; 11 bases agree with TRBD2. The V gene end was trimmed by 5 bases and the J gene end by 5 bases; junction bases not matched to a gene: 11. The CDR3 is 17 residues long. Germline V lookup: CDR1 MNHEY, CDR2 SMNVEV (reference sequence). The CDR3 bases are TGTGCCAGCAGTCCGTTGGTAGCGGGGGGGCCCAACAATGAGCAGTTCTTC. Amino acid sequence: CASSPLVAGGPNNEQFF.

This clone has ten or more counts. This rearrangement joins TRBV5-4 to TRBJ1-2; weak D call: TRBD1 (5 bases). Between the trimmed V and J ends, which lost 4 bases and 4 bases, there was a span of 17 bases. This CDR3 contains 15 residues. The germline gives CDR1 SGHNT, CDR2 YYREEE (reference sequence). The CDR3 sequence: CASSGYGDQGYGYTF. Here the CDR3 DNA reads TGTGCCAGCAGCGGATATGGGGATCAGGGCTATGGCTACACCTTC.

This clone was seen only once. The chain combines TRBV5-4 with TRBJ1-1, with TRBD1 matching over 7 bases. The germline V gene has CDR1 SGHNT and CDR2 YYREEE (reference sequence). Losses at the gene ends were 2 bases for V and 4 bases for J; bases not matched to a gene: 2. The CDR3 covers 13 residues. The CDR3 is CASSFRDSTEAFF. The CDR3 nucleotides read TGTGCCAGCAGCTTCCGGGACAGCACTGAAGCTTTCTTT.

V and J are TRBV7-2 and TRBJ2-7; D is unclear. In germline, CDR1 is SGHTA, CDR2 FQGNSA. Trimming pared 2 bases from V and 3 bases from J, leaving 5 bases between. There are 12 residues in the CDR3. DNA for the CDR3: TGTGCCAGCAGCTTACGAGGCTACGAGCAGTACTTC. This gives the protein CASSLRGYEQYF.

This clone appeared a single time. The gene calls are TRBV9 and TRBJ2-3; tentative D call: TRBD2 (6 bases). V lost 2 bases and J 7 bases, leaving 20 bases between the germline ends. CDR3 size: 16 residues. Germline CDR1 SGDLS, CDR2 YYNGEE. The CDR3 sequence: CASSVRAGLSTYTQYF. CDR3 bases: TGTGCCAGCAGCGTCAGAGCGGGCCTTTCCACTTATACGCAGTATTTT.

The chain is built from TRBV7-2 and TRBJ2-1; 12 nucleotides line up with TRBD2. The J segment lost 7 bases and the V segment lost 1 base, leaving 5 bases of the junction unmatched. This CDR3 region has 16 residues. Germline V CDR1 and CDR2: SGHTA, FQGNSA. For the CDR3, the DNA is TGTGCCAGCAGCTTAGGGCCTAGCGGGGGGGAGAATGAGCAGTTCTTC. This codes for CASSLGPSGGENEQFF.

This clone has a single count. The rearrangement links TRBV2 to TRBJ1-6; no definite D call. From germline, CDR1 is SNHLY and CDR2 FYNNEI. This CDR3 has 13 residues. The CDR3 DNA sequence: TGTGCACAGCCTACAAGCTATAATTCACCCCTCCACTTT. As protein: CAQPTSYNSPLHF.

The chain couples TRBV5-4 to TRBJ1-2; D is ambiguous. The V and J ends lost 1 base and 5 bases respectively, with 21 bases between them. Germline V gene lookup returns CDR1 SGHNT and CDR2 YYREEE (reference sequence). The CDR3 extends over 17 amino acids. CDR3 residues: CASSLPAAEATLYGYTF. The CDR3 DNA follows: TGTGCCAGCAGCTTGCCGGCGGCCGAGGCTACCCTATATGGCTACACCTTC.

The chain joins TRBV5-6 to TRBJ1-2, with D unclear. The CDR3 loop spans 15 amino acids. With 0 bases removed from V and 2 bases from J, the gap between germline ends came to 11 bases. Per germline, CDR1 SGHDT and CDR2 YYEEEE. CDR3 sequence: CASSLGGERNYGYTF. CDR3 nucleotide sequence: TGTGCCAGCAGCTTGGGCGGGGAAAGGAACTATGGCTACACCTTC.

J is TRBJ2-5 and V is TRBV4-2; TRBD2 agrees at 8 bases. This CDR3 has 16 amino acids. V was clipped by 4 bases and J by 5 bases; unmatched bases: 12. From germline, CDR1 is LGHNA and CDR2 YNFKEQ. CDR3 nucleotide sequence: TGTGCCAGCAGCCCCCAGGAATCGGGGGGGCCGGAGACCCAGTACTTC. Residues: CASSPQESGGPETQYF.

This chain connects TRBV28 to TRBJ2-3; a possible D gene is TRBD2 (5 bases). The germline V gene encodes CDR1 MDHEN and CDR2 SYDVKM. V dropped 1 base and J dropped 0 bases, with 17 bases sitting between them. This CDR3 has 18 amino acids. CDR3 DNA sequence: TGTGCCAGCAGTTTATCCCCCCGAGGAGGACCTAGCACAGATACGCAGTATTTT. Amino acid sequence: CASSLSPRGGPSTDTQYF.